These 7 T cell receptor beta chains came from one sample sequenced in a study of OX40 agonist ivuxolimab in advanced cancers. Using immunoSEQ multiplex PCR, the repertoire was profiled, and TCRdb retains in-frame clones only, with some absent. The sample consists of some 64,000 clones, roughly nine tenths of them appearing once. Specimen: CD4+ or CD8+ T cells sorted from blood, collected in a trial of the OX40 agonist ivuxolimab. These receptors were obtained from an adult with an advanced solid tumor such as melanoma, head and neck, liver or kidney cancer.

This rearrangement joins TRBV11-2 to TRBJ2-7; 9 bases agree with TRBD1. The CDR3 covers 13 residues. The ends lost 5 bases at V and 9 bases at J; junction bases unmatched: 8. The germline V gene encodes CDR1 SGHAT and CDR2 FQNNGV. CDR3 bases: TGTGCCAGCAGCCCAACAGGGGGCTCTGGGCAGTACTTC. Encoded protein: CASSPTGGSGQYF.

V usage is TRBV28 and J usage is TRBJ1-1; D is undetermined. Trimming took off 6 bases at V and 0 bases at J, with 5 bases between the two ends. This CDR3 has 12 amino acids. CDR1 is MDHEN and CDR2 is SYDVKM in the germline V gene. The CDR3 here is CASREVNTEAFF. The CDR3 DNA reads as TGTGCCAGCAGGGAAGTGAACACTGAAGCTTTCTTT.

The chain combines TRBV5-5 with TRBJ2-3; D gene uncertain. This CDR3 comprises 14 residues. Trimming took 2 bases from V and 2 from J, leaving 9 bases between them. Germline V lookup: CDR1 SGHKS, CDR2 YYEKEE (reference sequence). The CDR3 sequence: CASSFTSATDTQYF. In DNA form, the CDR3 reads TGTGCCAGCAGCTTCACCTCGGCCACAGATACGCAGTATTTT.

The chain couples TRBV27 to TRBJ1-1; D unclear. This CDR3 region has 13 residues. Per the germline V gene, CDR1 is MNHEY and CDR2 is SMNVEV (reference sequence). V was pared by 7 bases and J by 6 bases, with 15 bases between. The CDR3: CASIPGSGAEAFF. CDR3 DNA sequence: TGTGCCAGCATCCCCGGGAGCGGGGCTGAAGCTTTCTTT.

The chain employs TRBV7-9 and TRBJ2-6; 7 bases are shared with TRBD1. Germline V gives CDR1 SEHNR, CDR2 FQNEAQ (reference sequence). This CDR3 spans 19 amino acids. V was clipped by 5 bases and J by 0 bases; unmatched bases: 13. CDR3 in amino acids: CASSIGRDRSSSGANVLTF. The CDR3 DNA reads as TGTGCCAGCAGCATAGGTCGGGACAGAAGCAGCTCTGGGGCCAACGTCCTGACTTTC.

The rearrangement links TRBV7-8 to TRBJ1-5; 7 nucleotides match TRBD1. After removal of 1 base from V and 2 bases from J, the junction contained 2 bases not matched to a gene. The germline gives CDR1 SGHVS, CDR2 FQNEAQ. The CDR3 is 15 residues long. CDR3 residues: CASSLEGGGNQPQHF. DNA for the CDR3: TGTGCCAGCAGCTTAGAAGGGGGCGGCAATCAGCCCCAGCATTTT.

The V gene is TRBV4-1, the J gene TRBJ2-7, with 9 bases matching TRBD1. V gave up 5 bases and J gave up 1 base; unmatched junction bases: 3. The CDR3 extends over 14 amino acids. The germline gives CDR1 MGHRA, CDR2 YSYEKL. The CDR3 sequence is CASSGQGRSYEQYF. CDR3 sequence (DNA): TGCGCCAGCAGCGGACAGGGGAGGTCCTACGAGCAGTACTTC.